This T cell receptor (beta chain) was captured by sequencing in a study of beta chain features in type 1 diabetes. Study conclusions and caveats: Reduced insertions and increased deletions marked VDJ junctions in type 1 diabetes patients. The similarity of naive, central memory and Treg TCRB repertoires appeared greater among patients than among healthy donors. cDNA sequencing could over-represent cells with high TCR expression.

Investigators reverse transcribed all isolated RNA, so they sequenced expressed TCRB transcripts. TCRdb's table, derived via immunoSEQ multiplex PCR, lists solely in-frame clones and lacks some. The data show roughly 370,000 clones, about 15% seen once. One heparinised blood draw averaging roughly 120 mL was given by each donor. A word on this clone: Its antigen is as yet unknown.

The CDR3 contains 12 residues. Germline V gives CDR1 GTSNPN, CDR2 SVGIG (reference sequence). The V end lost 2 bases, the J end lost 7 bases, and 11 bases lay between the germline ends. Sequenced material: naive CD4+ T cells from blood. The V gene is TRBV30, the J gene TRBJ2-5; D ambiguous. The sequence came from a man aged 25 to 40 in good health. CDR3 amino acids: CAWSPRWGTQYF. Written as DNA, the CDR3 is TGTGCCTGGAGTCCTAGGTGGGGGACCCAGTACTTC. Full variable domain (outside the CDR3, taken from reference TRBV30 and TRBJ2-5): SQTIHQWPATLVQPVGSPLSLECTVEGTSNPNLYWYRQAAGRGLQLLFYSVGIGQISSEVPQNLSASRPQDRQFILSSKKLLLSDSGFYLCAWSPRWGTQYFGPGTRLLVL.